Sequencing of this T cell receptor beta chain was carried out in a study of T cells after yellow fever vaccination. Study-level information: SMART-Seq v4 Ultra Low Input handled preparation of low-cell-number fractions. Study-wide findings and caveats: Post-booster samples contained most primary-vaccination clones (approximately 95% CD4, about 85% CD8). Abundant contaminating clonotypes from the bulk population could appear in FACS-sorted repertoires. Peak timing came faster in the weaker secondary response, day 5 versus 15.

CDR3 length: 12 residues. Germline values: CDR1 SGHDN, CDR2 FVKESK. Trimming left V 4 bases short and J 16 bases short, with 17 bases between. TCRdb independently ran MiXCR on the 5' RACE reads; one entry per CDR3 protein. Of tens of thousands of distinct CDR3 sequences listed, 7.4% are singletons. This clonotype was counted at least ten times. Its matching antigen is unknown. The sequences come from CD8+ T cells sorted from PBMCs, collected 15 days after the yellow fever booster vaccination. The V gene is TRBV14, the J gene TRBJ2-1, with D unclear. The receptor was derived from a man between 25 and 39 years old who received the YFV17D yellow fever vaccine. DNA of the CDR3: TGTGCCAGCAGCCCTGGTCTTGTAGCCCTTTTCTTC. This codes for CASSPGLVALFF. The whole variable domain, remainder taken from reference TRBV14 and TRBJ2-1, is EAGVTQFPSHSVIEKGQTVTLRCDPISGHDNLYWYRRVMGKEIKFLLHFVKESKQDESGMPNNRFLAERTGGTYSTLKVQPAELEDSGVYFCASSPGLVALFFGPGTRLTVL.